One sample yielded the 28 T cell receptor beta chains listed below, sequenced in a study of graft-versus-host responses after intestinal transplantation. TCRdb's table, derived via immunoSEQ multiplex PCR, lists solely in-frame clones and lacks some. Of 95,000 to 110,000 clones listed, roughly 93% are singletons. These receptors are not linked to any known antigen. The sequencing used unstimulated CD8+ T cells sorted from spleen or lymph node cells, collected before intestinal transplant. The receptors were gathered from a human donor who received an intestinal transplant.

The chain recombines TRBV19 with TRBJ2-2; D assignment may be TRBD1 or TRBD2 (5 bases each). With 5 bases removed from V and 5 bases from J, the gap between germline ends came to 6 bases. The V gene's germline CDR1 is LNHDA and CDR2 SQIVND (reference sequence). This CDR3 has 12 amino acids. This chain's CDR3 is CASSGGTGELFF. The CDR3 DNA reads as TGTGCCAGTAGTGGGGGTACCGGGGAGCTGTTTTTT.

The chain employs TRBV12-5 and TRBJ2-2, with D hard to call. Germline CDR1 is LGHNT and CDR2 is FRNRAP. The CDR3 extends over 12 amino acids. V was trimmed by 9 bases and J by 4 bases, leaving 9 bases between them. CDR3 sequence reads: CASTSGTGELFF. In DNA, the CDR3 is TGTGCTAGCACGTCGGGCACCGGGGAGCTGTTTTTT.

The genes are TRBV7-6 and TRBJ2-1; 7 bases match TRBD2. Per germline, CDR1 SGHVS and CDR2 FNYEAQ. Unmatched junction bases numbered 11, after V lost 2 bases and J lost 4 bases. This CDR3 has 17 residues. For the CDR3, the DNA is TGTGCCAGCAGCTTACTCCCCACGGGGCGGGGGTACAATGAGCAGTTCTTC. It codes for CASSLLPTGRGYNEQFF.

This chain joins TRBV2 and TRBJ1-1; no clear D gene. The CDR3 is 11 residues long. Germline V gene lookup returns CDR1 SNHLY and CDR2 FYNNEI. V lost 10 bases, J lost 1 base, and 7 bases lay in between. DNA of the CDR3: TGTGCCACAGCGGCGAACACTGAAGCTTTCTTT. Translating it yields CATAANTEAFF. Full variable domain (missing parts from reference TRBV2 and TRBJ1-1): EPEVTQTPSHQVTQMGQEVILRCVPISNHLYFYWYRQILGQKVEFLVSFYNNEISEKSEIFDDQFSVERPDGSNFTLKIRSTKLEDSAMYFCATAANTEAFFGQGTRLTVV.

J is TRBJ2-2 and V is TRBV10-2; 7 positions agree with TRBD1. The V and J ends lost 8 bases and 6 bases, in that order; junction bases with no gene match: 9. This CDR3 region has 14 residues. CDR1 and CDR2 from the germline V gene are WSHSY and SAAADI. The CDR3 protein is CASAGTVFSGELFF. For the CDR3, the DNA is TGCGCCAGCGCCGGGACAGTGTTTTCCGGGGAGCTGTTTTTT.

The J gene is TRBJ1-6, the V gene TRBV27; D is possibly TRBD1 (5 bases). The CDR3 length is 14 residues. CDR1 is MNHEY and CDR2 is SMNVEV in the germline V gene (reference sequence). Trimming shortened V by 7 bases and J by 8 bases, and 15 bases separated the two germline ends. The CDR3 here is CASTPGTGHSPLHF. In nucleotides, the CDR3 is TGTGCCAGCACGCCCGGGACGGGCCATTCACCCCTCCACTTT.

The chain couples TRBV5-1 to TRBJ2-7; D ambiguous. The V and J ends lost 4 bases and 2 bases respectively, with 10 bases between them. Germline V gene sequence: CDR1 SGHRS, CDR2 YFSETQ. The length of the CDR3 is 13 residues. CDR3 sequence: CASSPSSPYEQYF. The CDR3 nucleotides read TGCGCCAGCAGCCCCTCTTCCCCCTACGAGCAGTACTTC.

The chain uses TRBV9 and TRBJ1-2, with D uncertain. Trimming took off 3 bases at V and 4 bases at J, with 19 bases between the two ends. CDR1 is SGDLS, CDR2 YYNGEE, per germline. The CDR3 is 16 amino acids. CDR3 sequence (DNA): TGTGCCAGCAGCGAAACGAAGGGCCTTCGGAGCTATGGCTACACCTTC. This sequence encodes CASSETKGLRSYGYTF.

This chain links TRBV11-3 with TRBJ2-1; perhaps TRBD1 as D (6 bases). The ends were cut back, 5 bases at V and 4 bases at J, with 18 bases in the middle. Germline CDR1 and CDR2: SGHNT and YENEEA. This CDR3 has 16 amino acids. CDR3 in amino acids: CASSDHGQKSYNEQFF. The CDR3 DNA follows: TGTGCCAGCAGCGACCACGGACAGAAGTCATACAATGAGCAGTTCTTC.

The chain links TRBV6-1 to TRBJ2-7, with D uncertain. This CDR3 comprises 11 residues. V was shortened by 2 bases and J by 6 bases, with 5 bases between the two germline ends. Germline-derived CDR1 and CDR2 are MNHNS and SASEGT. In nucleotides, the CDR3 is TGTGCCAGCAGTGAAATTGGCGAGCAGTACTTC. Translated: CASSEIGEQYF.

This clone was picked up one time. This chain connects TRBV2 to TRBJ1-3; D is ambiguous. Between the trimmed V and J ends, which lost 1 base and 4 bases, there was a span of 11 bases. The CDR3 is 15 residues long. Germline V lookup: CDR1 SNHLY, CDR2 FYNNEI. CDR3 DNA sequence: TGTGCCAGCAGTGAAGGCGGGGAACTCGGAAACACCATATATTTT. This codes for CASSEGGELGNTIYF.

J is TRBJ2-1 and V is TRBV2; TRBD2 might be the D (6 bases). From germline, CDR1 is SNHLY and CDR2 FYNNEI. The CDR3 extends over 15 amino acids. Deletions cut 6 bases from V and 9 bases from J, with 21 bases between. The CDR3 DNA reads as TGTGCCAGCAGACGGTTGGAGGGGTGGAGTGCTGAGCAGTTCTTC. Its protein is CASRRLEGWSAEQFF.

The chain has TRBV11-2 and TRBJ2-5; TRBD2 matches at 10 bases. Germline trimming cut 4 bases from V and 5 bases from J; bases unmatched to any gene: 16. CDR1 and CDR2 from the germline V gene are SGHAT and FQNNGV. The CDR3 runs 18 residues. The CDR3 is CASSSIPTILAGRETQYF. The CDR3 DNA sequence: TGTGCCAGCAGCTCCATCCCGACCATACTAGCGGGGAGGGAGACCCAGTACTTC.

CDR3 amino acids: CASSLPLGTAGNTIYF. The CDR3 DNA sequence: TGTGCCAGCAGCTTACCTCTCGGGACAGCTGGAAACACCATATATTTT. The V and J genes are TRBV7-9 and TRBJ1-3, with 7 nucleotides matching TRBD1. V was pared by 2 bases and J by 2 bases, with 6 bases of the junction left unmatched. The CDR3 extends over 16 amino acids. Germline V lookup: CDR1 SEHNR, CDR2 FQNEAQ (reference sequence).

The V and J genes are TRBV27 and TRBJ2-1; TRBD1 is a possible D gene (6 bases). Trimming left V 2 bases short and J 2 bases short, with 10 bases between. The CDR3 loop spans 15 amino acids. Per the germline V gene, CDR1 is MNHEY and CDR2 is SMNVEV (reference sequence). The CDR3 spells CASSLKGVAYNEQFF. CDR3 DNA sequence: TGTGCCAGCAGTTTAAAGGGGGTGGCCTACAATGAGCAGTTCTTC.

The V gene is TRBV27, the J gene TRBJ2-7; weak D call: TRBD2 (7 bases). The CDR3 runs to 14 residues. CDR1 MNHEY and CDR2 SMNVEV come from the germline V gene (reference sequence). With 4 bases removed from V and 3 bases from J, the gap between germline ends came to 13 bases. For the CDR3, the DNA is TGTGCCAGCAGTTACCGGGGGGCCAACTACGAGCAGTACTTC. It specifies CASSYRGANYEQYF.

The chain has TRBV7-2 and TRBJ2-5, with unresolved D. V lost 3 bases to trimming and J lost 2 bases, with 13 bases between them. CDR1 and CDR2 (germline): SGHTA, FQGNSA. The CDR3 loop spans 15 amino acids. Here the CDR3 reads CASSLGPYLQETQYF. The CDR3 DNA sequence: TGTGCCAGCAGCTTGGGTCCTTACTTACAAGAGACCCAGTACTTC.

CDR3: CSAPTGEEQFF. As DNA, the CDR3 is TGCAGTGCTCCGACAGGGGAGGAACAGTTCTTC. The genes are TRBV20-1 and TRBJ2-1, with TRBD1 matching 8 bases. V lost 5 bases and J lost 13; bases outside the gene matches: 7. CDR1 is DFQATT and CDR2 is SNEGSKA in the germline V gene (reference sequence). This CDR3 region has 11 residues.

Concerning this clone: Other DNA sequences in the sample encode the same CDR3. The chain employs TRBV14 and TRBJ2-7; D not certain. Germline CDR1 is SGHDN and CDR2 is FVKESK. The CDR3 length is 12 residues. V lost 1 base, J lost 10 bases, and 11 bases lay in between. The CDR3 is CASSQGDGEQYF. As DNA, the CDR3 is TGTGCCAGCAGCCAAGGCGACGGCGAACAGTACTTC.

V and J are TRBV7-9 and TRBJ2-2; 8 bases are shared with TRBD2. The CDR3 runs 15 residues. V lost 5 bases, J lost 3 bases, and 5 bases stayed unmatched. Germline V gene lookup returns CDR1 SEHNR and CDR2 FQNEAQ (reference sequence). CDR3: CASSIRGGDTGELFF. In DNA form, the CDR3 reads TGTGCCAGCAGCATCCGGGGGGGGGACACCGGGGAGCTGTTTTTT.

The V and J genes are TRBV4-1 and TRBJ1-1; no firm D call. Trimming left V 1 base short and J 0 bases short, with 6 bases between. Germline loops: CDR1 MGHRA, CDR2 YSYEKL. CDR3 length: 14 residues. The CDR3 here is CASSQVPLNTEAFF. Written as DNA, the CDR3 is TGCGCCAGCAGCCAAGTACCGCTGAACACTGAAGCTTTCTTT.

V and J are TRBV12-5 and TRBJ1-4; 11 bases line up with TRBD1. V dropped 5 bases and J dropped 0; count of bases not matched to a gene: 5. There are 17 residues in the CDR3. CDR1 is LGHNT, CDR2 FRNRAP, per germline. The CDR3, as DNA: TGTGCTAGTGGTCTCGAGGGACAGGGGGCAACTAATGAAAAACTGTTTTTT. Translation: CASGLEGQGATNEKLFF.

The rearrangement joins TRBV4-2 to TRBJ2-5; D unresolved. Germline CDR1 and CDR2: LGHNA and YNFKEQ. V gave up 5 bases and J gave up 5 bases, with 12 bases separating them. This CDR3 contains 13 residues. The CDR3 DNA is TGTGCCAGCAGCGCCACCGGGTCGGAGACCCAGTACTTC. It yields the protein CASSATGSETQYF.

This chain uses TRBV11-2 with TRBJ2-1, with D perhaps TRBD1 (8 bases). The ends were cut back, 4 bases at V and 9 bases at J, with 19 bases in the middle. The CDR3 loop spans 15 amino acids. CDR1 SGHAT and CDR2 FQNNGV come from the germline V gene. For the CDR3, the DNA is TGTGCCAGCAGCTCCGGACAGGGAGGGTTAGTTGAGCAGTTCTTC. Translating it yields CASSSGQGGLVEQFF.

V gene TRBV7-9 combines with J gene TRBJ1-2; D not certain. CDR1 and CDR2 from the germline V gene are SEHNR and FQNEAQ (reference sequence). Trimming shortened V by 6 bases and J by 8 bases, and 16 bases separated the two germline ends. The CDR3 is 13 residues long. CDR3 in DNA: TGTGCCAGCAGTGGTATCACAGATTACGGCTACACCTTC. The encoded protein is CASSGITDYGYTF.

This chain connects TRBV14 to TRBJ2-6, with D possibly TRBD1 on 6 matching bases. V dropped 5 bases and J dropped 2 bases, with 10 bases sitting between them. This CDR3 is built from 15 residues. Germline CDR1 reads SGHDN; CDR2 reads FVKESK. The CDR3 bases are TGTGCCAGCAGCAGAACAGGGCCTGGGGCCAACGTCCTGACTTTC. This translates into CASSRTGPGANVLTF.

The chain couples TRBV4-2 to TRBJ2-2, with TRBD2 identical over 15 bases. Germline loops: CDR1 LGHNA, CDR2 YNFKEQ. V shed 2 bases, J shed 4 bases, and the junction held 5 bases outside the gene matches. The CDR3 spans 18 residues. CDR3 in amino acids: CASSQHGLAGGPTGELFF. The CDR3 nucleotides are TGTGCCAGCAGCCAACACGGACTAGCGGGGGGGCCCACCGGGGAGCTGTTTTTT.

The chain carries TRBV19 and TRBJ2-7; no clear D gene. The CDR3 is made up of 13 amino acids. Germline values: CDR1 LNHDA, CDR2 SQIVND (reference sequence). Trimming removed 0 bases from V and 7 bases from J, with 10 bases in between. The CDR3 bases are TGTGCCAGTAGTATAGATCTATTGGGGGAGCAGTACTTC. Encoded protein: CASSIDLLGEQYF.